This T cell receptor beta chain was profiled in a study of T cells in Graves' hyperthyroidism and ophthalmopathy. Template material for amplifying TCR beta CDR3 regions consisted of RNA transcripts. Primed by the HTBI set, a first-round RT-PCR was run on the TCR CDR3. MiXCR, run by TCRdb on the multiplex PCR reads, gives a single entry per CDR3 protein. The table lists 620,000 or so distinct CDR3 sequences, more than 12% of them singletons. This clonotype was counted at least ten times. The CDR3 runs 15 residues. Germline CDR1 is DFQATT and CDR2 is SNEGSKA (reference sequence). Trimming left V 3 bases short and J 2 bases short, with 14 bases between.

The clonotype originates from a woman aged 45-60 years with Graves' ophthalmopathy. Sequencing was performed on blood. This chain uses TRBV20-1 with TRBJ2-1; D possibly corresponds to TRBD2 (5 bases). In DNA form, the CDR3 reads TGCAGTGCTAGTGGCCGGGAAGAACCCTACAATGAGCAGTTCTTC. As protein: CSASGREEPYNEQFF.